This T cell receptor (beta chain) stems from a study of blood T cell repertoires in COVID-19. Study-wide context: PBMCs, B-cell-depleted T cells, or T cells were the source of the cDNA or gDNA that made up the material.

Sequenced by immunoSEQ multiplex PCR; TCRdb stores in-frame clones only, minus some. Of fewer than 500,000 clones in the sample, about nine tenths are singletons; the top ten hold 1.4%. The CDR3 covers 15 residues. Trimming stripped 1 base from V and 12 bases from J, with 18 bases between. CDR1 and CDR2 from the germline V gene are LNHNV and YYDKDF (reference sequence). The sequence came from a woman in her 30s with active or convalescent COVID-19. The chain recombines TRBV15 with TRBJ1-4; D gene unclear. The sample consisted of peripheral blood. CDR3 region: CATSRVEVPNEELFF. The CDR3 DNA follows: TGTGCCACCAGCAGAGTGGAGGTTCCTAATGAGGAACTGTTTTTT.